The table lists the clone carrying this TCR beta chain with a count of one. What it recognizes is unknown. The CDR3 covers 14 residues. Trimming removed 9 bases at V and 6 bases at J, with 17 bases between. CDR1 and CDR2 (germline): SEHNR, FQNEAQ (reference sequence). These data originate in a study of T-cell reconstitution after alpha-beta-depleted transplantation in children. Library preparation (for TCRbeta) was performed with unique molecular identifiers. From the PCR reads, TCRdb called clonotypes with MiXCR, one entry per CDR3 protein. The sample shows about 110,000 distinct CDR3 sequences, around 6.4% of them seen only once. Whole-study results and caveats: About two months after transplant, alpha-beta T cells reportedly came from several hundred expanded graft clones. At the one-year point after transplant, T-cell counts and TCRbeta diversity were found to come mostly from T cells that had been newly produced. High day-60 TCRbeta diversity in some patients came from surviving recipient T cells and thymic progenitors.

The chain couples TRBV7-9 to TRBJ2-2; TRBD2 is a possible D gene (5 bases). This sequence originates from a male patient aged 2-9 years who had a stem cell transplant for acute lymphoblastic leukemia, so the T cells may come from the graft donor. The starting material was PBMCs, mostly from graft donor cells, obtained 360 days after TCRalphabeta/CD19-depleted stem cell transplant. The CDR3 coding sequence is TGTGCCAGTTCGTTCGGGGTCGCCCCCGGGGAGCTGTTTTTT. The encoded protein is CASSFGVAPGELFF.